The entry below gives a single TCR beta chain sequence along with its context. This sample stems from a study of blood T cell repertoires in COVID-19. Study as a whole: The United States, Italy and Spain were the sources of the acute and convalescent COVID-19 samples. The analysed material was cDNA or gDNA that came from T cells, B-cell-depleted T cells, or PBMCs.

The V gene lost 0 bases and the J gene lost 8 bases, with 22 bases spanning the gap. CDR1 is LGHNA and CDR2 is YNFKEQ in the germline V gene. The CDR3 has 17 amino acids. As processed by the authors: Quantification of nucleated cells was approximated via reference gene primer amplification. Repertoires were generated with immunoSEQ multiplex PCR, while TCRdb's copy carries only in-frame clones and drops some. V and J calls and clone size are given by that table; D and trimming were obtained from the DNA. The sample shows 280,000 or so clones, approximately 88% of them seen only once. The sample comprised peripheral blood. This chain uses TRBV4-2 with TRBJ1-2; D not certain. The clonotype originates from a woman aged 25-40 years who had recovered from COVID-19. As DNA, the CDR3 is TGTGCCAGCAGCCAAGATCCCCTTTACAGTGGAGCGGGAGGCTACACCTTC. Amino acid sequence: CASSQDPLYSGAGGYTF.